The TCR beta chain under discussion was sequenced for a study of T cell changes during pregnancy in multiple sclerosis. Trimming at V came to 0 bases and at J to 5 bases, leaving 3 bases not matched to a gene. The CDR3 is 15 residues long. Germline assignment: CDR1 SGDLS and CDR2 YYNGEE. Measured with immunoSEQ multiplex PCR; TCRdb has only the in-frame clones, and not every one. The sample consists of about 68,000 clones, around nine tenths of them appearing once. The sample was peripheral blood, taken in the third trimester of pregnancy. V and J are TRBV9 and TRBJ2-1; 9 bases are shared with TRBD2. The TCR was taken from a female donor with multiple sclerosis, enrolled in a pregnancy study. The CDR3 sequence is CASSVDLAGHNEQFF. The DNA of the CDR3 is TGTGCCAGCAGCGTAGACCTAGCGGGGCACAATGAGCAGTTCTTC.